Listed here are 7 T cell receptor beta chains from one sample, sequenced in a study of blood T cell repertoires in COVID-19. Here immunoSEQ multiplex PCR was the method, and the copy in TCRdb shows in-frame clones only, minus some. The table records approximately 63,000 clones, approximately 90% of them present only once. The sample was peripheral blood. Source of these receptors: a woman between 55 and 75 years old with COVID-19, enrolled during active disease.

This clone was counted a single time. The CDR3 protein is CASSFMTRRNYGYTF. CDR3 DNA sequence: TGTGCCAGCAGCTTCATGACAAGACGAAACTATGGCTACACCTTC. The chain recombines TRBV5-8 with TRBJ1-2; D is unresolved. V gave up 2 bases and J gave up 2 bases, with 13 bases separating them. Germline CDR1 reads SGHTS; CDR2 reads YDEGEE. This CDR3 comprises 15 residues.

In its sample, this clone was seen a few times. DNA of the CDR3: TGTGCCAGCAGCTTAACACAGGAGTACAATGAGCAGTTCTTC. Translated: CASSLTQEYNEQFF. The chain joins TRBV7-3 to TRBJ2-1; maybe TRBD1 (5 bases). V dropped 0 bases and J dropped 4 bases, with 7 bases sitting between them. This CDR3 region has 14 residues. Per germline, CDR1 SGHTA and CDR2 FQGTGA.

The chain combines TRBV27 with TRBJ1-2; D is perhaps TRBD1 (5 bases). Trimming took off 7 bases at V and 0 bases at J, with 21 bases between the two ends. The CDR3 runs 17 residues. CDR1 and CDR2 from the germline V gene are MNHEY and SMNVEV (reference sequence). The CDR3: CASKRRVLTGSNYGYTF. The CDR3 DNA sequence: TGTGCCAGCAAGAGACGGGTACTTACAGGCTCTAACTATGGCTACACCTTC.

This chain joins TRBV27 and TRBJ1-5, with D unclear. The germline CDR1 and CDR2 sequences are MNHEY and SMNVEV (reference sequence). The CDR3 sequence is 14 residues long. Trimming pared 6 bases from V and 3 bases from J, leaving 12 bases between. The DNA for the CDR3 is TGTGCCAGCAGCATGGCGAGGGTCAATCAGCCCCAGCATTTT. It yields the protein CASSMARVNQPQHF.

The chain joins TRBV6-5 to TRBJ1-1; D remains unclear. This CDR3 region has 14 residues. V dropped 2 bases and J dropped 4 bases, with 11 bases sitting between them. CDR1 and CDR2 (germline): MNHEY, SVGAGI. CDR3 protein: CASSYRPRSTEAFF. The CDR3 region has the DNA TGTGCCAGCAGTTACAGGCCGAGGTCCACTGAAGCTTTCTTT.

This chain connects TRBV30 to TRBJ2-1; TRBD1 aligns across 9 bases. The trim removed 4 bases at V and 5 bases at J, leaving 15 bases unmatched. The CDR3 totals 17 residues. Looked up from germline, CDR1 is GTSNPN and CDR2 is SVGIG (reference sequence). The CDR3 region has the DNA TGTGCCTGGACGGGACAGGGATTTCGTAGAGAGAACAATGAGCAGTTCTTC. This translates into CAWTGQGFRRENNEQFF. The full variable domain, with the rest looked up from reference TRBV30 and TRBJ2-1, is SQTIHQWPATLVQPVGSPLSLECTVEGTSNPNLYWYRQAAGRGLQLLFYSVGIGQISSEVPQNLSASRPQDRQFILSSKKLLLSDSGFYLCAWTGQGFRRENNEQFFGPGTRLTVL.

The table lists this clone with a count of one. Here the CDR3 reads CASSSNLERTATSTDTQYF. Here the CDR3 DNA reads TGTGCCAGCAGCTCAAACCTAGAGCGGACCGCGACTAGCACAGATACGCAGTATTTT. The J gene is TRBJ2-3, the V gene TRBV13; maybe TRBD2 (5 bases). Looked up from germline, CDR1 is PRHDT and CDR2 is FYEKMQ (reference sequence). The CDR3 covers 19 residues. V lost 4 bases to trimming and J lost 0 bases, with 23 bases between them.